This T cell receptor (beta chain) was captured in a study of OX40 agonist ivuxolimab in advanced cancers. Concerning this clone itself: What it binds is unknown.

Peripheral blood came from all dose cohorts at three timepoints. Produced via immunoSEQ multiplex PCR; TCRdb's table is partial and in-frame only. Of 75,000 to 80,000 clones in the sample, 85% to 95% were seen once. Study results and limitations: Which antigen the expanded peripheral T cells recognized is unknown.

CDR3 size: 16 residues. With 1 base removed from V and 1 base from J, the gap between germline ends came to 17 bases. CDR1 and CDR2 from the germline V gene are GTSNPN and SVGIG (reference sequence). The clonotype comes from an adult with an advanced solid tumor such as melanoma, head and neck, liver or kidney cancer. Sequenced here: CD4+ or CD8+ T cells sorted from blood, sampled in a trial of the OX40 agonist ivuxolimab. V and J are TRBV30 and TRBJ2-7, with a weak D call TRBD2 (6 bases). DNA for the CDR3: TGTGCCTGGAGTGCGACCGGGCTAGCGTTGTCCTACGAGCAGTACTTC. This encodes CAWSATGLALSYEQYF.